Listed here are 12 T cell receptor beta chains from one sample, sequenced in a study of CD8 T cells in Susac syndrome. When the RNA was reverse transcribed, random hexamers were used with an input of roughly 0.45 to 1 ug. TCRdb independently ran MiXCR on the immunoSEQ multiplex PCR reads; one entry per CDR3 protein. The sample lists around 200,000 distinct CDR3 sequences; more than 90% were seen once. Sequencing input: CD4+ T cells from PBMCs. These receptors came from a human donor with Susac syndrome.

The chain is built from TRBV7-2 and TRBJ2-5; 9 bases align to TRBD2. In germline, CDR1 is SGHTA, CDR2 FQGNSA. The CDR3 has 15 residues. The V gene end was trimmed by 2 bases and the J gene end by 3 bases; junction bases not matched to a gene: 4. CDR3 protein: CASSLSRLAEETQYF. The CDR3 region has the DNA TGTGCCAGCAGCTTATCCCGACTAGCGGAAGAGACCCAGTACTTC. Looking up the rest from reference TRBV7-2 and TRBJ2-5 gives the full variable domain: GAGVSQSPSNKVTEKGKDVELRCDPISGHTALYWYRQSLGQGLEFLIYFQGNSAPDKSGLPSDRFSAERTGGSVSTLTIQRTQQEDSAVYLCASSLSRLAEETQYFGPGTRLLVL.

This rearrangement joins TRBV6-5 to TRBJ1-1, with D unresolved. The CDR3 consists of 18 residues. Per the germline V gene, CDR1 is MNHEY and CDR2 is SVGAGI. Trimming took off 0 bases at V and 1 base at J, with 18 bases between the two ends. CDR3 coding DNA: TGTGCCAGCAGTTACTCGATTCCTTCTGGGAGCAGGAACACTGAAGCTTTCTTT. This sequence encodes CASSYSIPSGSRNTEAFF.

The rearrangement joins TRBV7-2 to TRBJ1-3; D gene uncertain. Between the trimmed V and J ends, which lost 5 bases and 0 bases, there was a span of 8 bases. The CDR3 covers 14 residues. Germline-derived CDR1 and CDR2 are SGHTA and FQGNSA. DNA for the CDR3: TGTGCCAGCAGCCCCGACAACTCTGGAAACACCATATATTTT. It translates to CASSPDNSGNTIYF. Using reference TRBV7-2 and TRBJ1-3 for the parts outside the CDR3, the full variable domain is GAGVSQSPSNKVTEKGKDVELRCDPISGHTALYWYRQSLGQGLEFLIYFQGNSAPDKSGLPSDRFSAERTGGSVSTLTIQRTQQEDSAVYLCASSPDNSGNTIYFGEGSWLTVV.

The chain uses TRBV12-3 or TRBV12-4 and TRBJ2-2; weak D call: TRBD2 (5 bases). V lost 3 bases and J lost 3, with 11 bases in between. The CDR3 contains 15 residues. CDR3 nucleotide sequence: TGTGCCAGCAGTTTGGTCGGGAAAGACACCGGGGAGCTGTTTTTT. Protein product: CASSLVGKDTGELFF.

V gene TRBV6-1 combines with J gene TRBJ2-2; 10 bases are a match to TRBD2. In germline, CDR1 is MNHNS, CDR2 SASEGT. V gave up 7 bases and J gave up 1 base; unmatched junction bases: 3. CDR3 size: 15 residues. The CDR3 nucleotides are TGTGCCAGCACTAGACTAGCGGGGAACACCGGGGAGCTGTTTTTT. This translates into CASTRLAGNTGELFF.

CDR3 nucleotide sequence: TGTGCCAGCAGTGAATATAGCGGGGGTCGGAACGAGCAGTACTTC. Encoded protein: CASSEYSGGRNEQYF. V gene TRBV25-1 combines with J gene TRBJ2-7, with 9 bases matching TRBD2. The trim removed 0 bases at V and 5 bases at J, leaving 5 bases unmatched. The CDR3 covers 15 residues. Per germline, CDR1 MGHDK and CDR2 SYGVNS.

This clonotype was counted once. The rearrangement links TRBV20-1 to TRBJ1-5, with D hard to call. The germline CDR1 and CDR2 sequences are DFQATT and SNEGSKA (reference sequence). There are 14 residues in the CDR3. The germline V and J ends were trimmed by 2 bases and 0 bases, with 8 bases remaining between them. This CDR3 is CSARKQSSNQPQHF. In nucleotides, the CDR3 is TGCAGTGCTAGAAAGCAGTCTAGCAATCAGCCCCAGCATTTT.

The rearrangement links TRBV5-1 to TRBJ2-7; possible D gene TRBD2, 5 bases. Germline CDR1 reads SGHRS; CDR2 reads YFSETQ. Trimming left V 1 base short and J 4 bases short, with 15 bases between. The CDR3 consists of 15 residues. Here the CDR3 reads CASSLKSAGGYEQYF. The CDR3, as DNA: TGCGCCAGCAGCTTGAAATCCGCGGGTGGGTACGAGCAGTACTTC.

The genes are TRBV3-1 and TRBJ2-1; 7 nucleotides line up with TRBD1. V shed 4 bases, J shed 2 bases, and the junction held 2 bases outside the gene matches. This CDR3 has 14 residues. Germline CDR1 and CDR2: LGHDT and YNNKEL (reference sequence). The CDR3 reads CASSPRGTYNEQFF. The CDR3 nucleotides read TGTGCCAGCAGCCCCAGGGGGACCTACAATGAGCAGTTCTTC.

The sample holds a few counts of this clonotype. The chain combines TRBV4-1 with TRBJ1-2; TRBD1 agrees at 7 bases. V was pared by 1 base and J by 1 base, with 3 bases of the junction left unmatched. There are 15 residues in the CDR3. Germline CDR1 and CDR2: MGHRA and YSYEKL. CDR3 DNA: TGCGCCAGCAGCCAAGCAGGGGGATATAACTATGGCTACACCTTC. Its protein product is CASSQAGGYNYGYTF.

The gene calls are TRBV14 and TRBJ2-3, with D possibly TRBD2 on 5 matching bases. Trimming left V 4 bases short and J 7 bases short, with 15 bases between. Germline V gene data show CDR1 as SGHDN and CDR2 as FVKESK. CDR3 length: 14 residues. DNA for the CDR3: TGTGCCAGCAGCCCCACCCGGGAACCCAATACGCAGTATTTT. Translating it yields CASSPTREPNTQYF.

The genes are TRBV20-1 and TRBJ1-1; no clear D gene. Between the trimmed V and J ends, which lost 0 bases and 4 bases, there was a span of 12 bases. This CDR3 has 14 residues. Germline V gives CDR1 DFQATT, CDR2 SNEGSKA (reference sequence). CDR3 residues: CSARDLRVGTEAFF. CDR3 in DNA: TGCAGTGCTAGAGATCTACGGGTGGGCACTGAAGCTTTCTTT.